In this sample, the clone carrying this T cell receptor (beta chain) turned up once. This CDR3 contains 16 residues. Per the germline V gene, CDR1 is SGHDT and CDR2 is YYEEEE. The ends were cut back, 0 bases at V and 2 bases at J, with 14 bases in the middle. Original handling: From reference gene primer amplification, estimates of nucleated cell counts were derived. TCRdb's table, derived via immunoSEQ multiplex PCR, lists solely in-frame clones and lacks some. Clonal size and the V and J genes are those of that table, whereas D and trimming came from the DNA. The table records 35,000 to 40,000 clones, around 81% of them present only once. This record belongs to a study of blood T cell repertoires in COVID-19. In the study overall: Acute and convalescent COVID-19 specimens originated in the United States, Italy and Spain. In each case, the material was cDNA or gDNA derived from T cells, B-cell-depleted T cells, or PBMCs.

The gene calls are TRBV5-6 and TRBJ1-2; no definite D call. The sequenced sample was peripheral blood. The TCR comes from a man aged 50 to 60 with active COVID-19. As DNA, the CDR3 is TGTGCCAGCAGCTTGGGTACTGGTCTTATCAACTATGGCTACACCTTC. This codes for CASSLGTGLINYGYTF.